This T cell receptor (beta chain) stems from a study of blood T cell repertoires in COVID-19. As processed by the authors: Researchers report that nucleated cell counts were estimated from reference gene primer amplification. The repertoire was sequenced with immunoSEQ multiplex PCR; TCRdb's copy has only in-frame clones and lacks some. V and J calls and clone size follow that table, whereas D and trimming were derived from the DNA. The sample has around 150,000 clones; 80% to 85% are singletons. J was trimmed by 9 bases and V by 1 base; bases with no gene match: 8. Germline loops: CDR1 GTSNPN, CDR2 SVGIG (reference sequence). This CDR3 comprises 15 residues.

The sequenced sample consisted of peripheral blood. The clonotype was recovered from an older woman with acute or convalescent COVID-19. V gene TRBV30 combines with J gene TRBJ2-1, with TRBD2 matching over 11 bases. The CDR3 DNA reads as TGTGCCTGGAGTGAGACTAGCGGGAATTTTGGTGAGCAGTTCTTC. This encodes CAWSETSGNFGEQFF. The whole variable domain, remainder taken from reference TRBV30 and TRBJ2-1, is SQTIHQWPATLVQPVGSPLSLECTVEGTSNPNLYWYRQAAGRGLQLLFYSVGIGQISSEVPQNLSASRPQDRQFILSSKKLLLSDSGFYLCAWSETSGNFGEQFFGPGTRLTVL.